The rows below give T cell receptor beta chains drawn from one sample of a study of T cell responses to AZD1222 COVID-19 vaccine. Assay used: immunoSEQ multiplex PCR; TCRdb lists only in-frame clones, some missing. This sample has some 130,000 clones, with 91% found just once. The material was peripheral blood, obtained 28 days after the second AZD1222 dose. The source of these receptors is an adult who received the AZD1222 COVID-19 vaccine. CDR3s include the opening cysteine and the closing phenylalanine or tryptophan. D genes are given only for firm matches. The size entry is marked missing in some rows and otherwise reads once, few, many or a size class.

v_call: TRBV11-2; j_call: TRBJ1-6; d_call: TRBD1; clone_size: -; cdr3_nt: TGTGCCAGCAGCTTAGGGACAGGGGTTATGTCACCCCTCCACTTT; cdr3_aa: CASSLGTGVMSPLHF
v_call: TRBV24-1; j_call: TRBJ1-4; d_call: -; clone_size: -; cdr3_nt: TGTGCCACCAGCCCCGGGCCAGGTGAAAAACTGTTTTTT; cdr3_aa: CATSPGPGEKLFF
v_call: TRBV19; j_call: TRBJ1-6; d_call: TRBD1; clone_size: -; cdr3_nt: TGTGCCAGTAGTAAGATCGGACAGGGGGGTAATTCACCCCTCCACTTT; cdr3_aa: CASSKIGQGGNSPLHF
v_call: TRBV2; j_call: TRBJ2-2; d_call: -; clone_size: -; cdr3_nt: TGTGCCAGCAGTGAAGCCCCTGAGGGTATAACGTCCGGGGAGCTGTTTTTT; cdr3_aa: CASSEAPEGITSGELFF
v_call: TRBV20-1; j_call: TRBJ1-1; d_call: -; clone_size: once; cdr3_nt: TGCAGCTCGAACAGGTACACTGAAGCTTTCTTT; cdr3_aa: CSSNRYTEAFF
v_call: TRBV7-9; j_call: TRBJ2-1; d_call: -; clone_size: -; cdr3_nt: TGTGCCAGCAGCTTAGCGGGCGGGGACTACAATGAGCAGTTCTTC; cdr3_aa: CASSLAGGDYNEQFF
v_call: TRBV19; j_call: TRBJ1-5; d_call: -; clone_size: -; cdr3_nt: TGTGCCAGTAGTGAACTCCTGTCGGGAGGGCAGCCCCAGCATTTT; cdr3_aa: CASSELLSGGQPQHF
v_call: TRBV12-3/TRBV12-4; j_call: TRBJ2-1; d_call: -; clone_size: -; cdr3_nt: TGTGCCAGCAGTTTTGGTGTCTACAATGAGCAGTTCTTC; cdr3_aa: CASSFGVYNEQFF
v_call: TRBV4-1; j_call: TRBJ2-1; d_call: TRBD2; clone_size: -; cdr3_nt: TGCGCCAGCTCCGAACTAGCGGGAGGTTCGAGCTCCTACAATGAGCAGTTCTTC; cdr3_aa: CASSELAGGSSSYNEQFF
v_call: TRBV30; j_call: TRBJ1-2; d_call: -; clone_size: once; cdr3_nt: TGTGCCCACCGGGAGCATGAGGGGGATGGCTACACCTTC; cdr3_aa: CAHREHEGDGYTF
v_call: TRBV6-1; j_call: TRBJ2-3; d_call: TRBD2; clone_size: -; cdr3_nt: TGTGCCAGCAGTGATGGGGCTAGCGGGGGGGCCGGCACAGATACGCAGTATTTT; cdr3_aa: CASSDGASGGAGTDTQYF
v_call: TRBV12-3/TRBV12-4; j_call: TRBJ1-5; d_call: -; clone_size: -; cdr3_nt: TGTGCCAGCCGGAGTTATAGCAATCAGCCCCAGCATTTT; cdr3_aa: CASRSYSNQPQHF
v_call: TRBV19; j_call: TRBJ1-1; d_call: -; clone_size: -; cdr3_nt: TGTGCCAGTAGGATGGGAGGGGGAAACACTGAAGCTTTCTTT; cdr3_aa: CASRMGGGNTEAFF
v_call: TRBV29-1; j_call: TRBJ1-2; d_call: -; clone_size: -; cdr3_nt: TGCAGCGCCTACGGGACCGGCTACACCTTC; cdr3_aa: CSAYGTGYTF
v_call: TRBV4-3; j_call: TRBJ1-5; d_call: TRBD1; clone_size: -; cdr3_nt: TGCGCCAGCAGCCAAGATTGGGGTACAGGGGGCCGGCAGCCCCAGCATTTT; cdr3_aa: CASSQDWGTGGRQPQHF
v_call: TRBV9; j_call: TRBJ1-5; d_call: TRBD1; clone_size: -; cdr3_nt: TGTGCCAGCAGCGTAGGAGGACAGGGGATCAATCAGCCCCAGCATTTT; cdr3_aa: CASSVGGQGINQPQHF
v_call: TRBV5-1; j_call: TRBJ1-2; d_call: TRBD1; clone_size: -; cdr3_nt: TGCGCCAGCAGCTTGGGACAGGGGGCGCAGGATGGCTACACCTTC; cdr3_aa: CASSLGQGAQDGYTF
v_call: TRBV25-1; j_call: TRBJ1-2; d_call: -; clone_size: -; cdr3_nt: TGTGCCAGCAGCGAACCCGCAGGTTCCACCGGGGTATATGGCTACACCTTC; cdr3_aa: CASSEPAGSTGVYGYTF
v_call: TRBV30; j_call: TRBJ1-5; d_call: -; clone_size: -; cdr3_nt: TGTGCCTGGAGTAACAGGGGCAATCAGCCCCAGCATTTT; cdr3_aa: CAWSNRGNQPQHF
v_call: TRBV9; j_call: TRBJ1-2; d_call: -; clone_size: -; cdr3_nt: TGTGCCAGCAGCGTAGGGTCAGTCATAGACTATGGCTACACCTTC; cdr3_aa: CASSVGSVIDYGYTF
v_call: TRBV7-3; j_call: TRBJ1-2; d_call: -; clone_size: -; cdr3_nt: TGTGCCAGCAGCTTAGGAGGGGCCGAACGTCTCTATGGCTACACCTTC; cdr3_aa: CASSLGGAERLYGYTF
v_call: TRBV7-6; j_call: TRBJ2-2; d_call: -; clone_size: -; cdr3_nt: TGTGCCAGCAGCCCCATAAGCGGGGAGCTGTTTTTT; cdr3_aa: CASSPISGELFF
v_call: TRBV7-6; j_call: TRBJ2-7; d_call: -; clone_size: -; cdr3_nt: TGTGCCAGCAGCTTAGCCCAGGGAGGCTCCTACGAGCAGTACTTC; cdr3_aa: CASSLAQGGSYEQYF
v_call: TRBV12-1; j_call: TRBJ1-2; d_call: -; clone_size: -; cdr3_nt: TGTGCCAGCAGCTTTTGCGGACAGGCTGATGGCTACACCTTC; cdr3_aa: CASSFCGQADGYTF
v_call: TRBV9; j_call: TRBJ2-7; d_call: -; clone_size: -; cdr3_nt: TGTGCCAGCAGCGCCTCAAACTTCGGCTACGAGCAGTACTTC; cdr3_aa: CASSASNFGYEQYF
v_call: TRBV24-1; j_call: TRBJ1-1; d_call: -; clone_size: -; cdr3_nt: TGTGCCACCAGTGATGGGGGAGGCACTGAAGCTTTCTTT; cdr3_aa: CATSDGGGTEAFF
v_call: TRBV5-1; j_call: TRBJ2-7; d_call: -; clone_size: -; cdr3_nt: TGCGCCAGCTCGGGCAGGCCCGACTCCTACGAGCAGTACTTC; cdr3_aa: CASSGRPDSYEQYF
v_call: TRBV4-1; j_call: TRBJ1-5; d_call: TRBD1; clone_size: -; cdr3_nt: TGCGCCAGCAGCCAAGATATCGGGGGACAGGTAAATCAGCCCCAGCATTTT; cdr3_aa: CASSQDIGGQVNQPQHF